The rows below give T cell receptor beta chains drawn from one sample of a study of graft-versus-host responses after intestinal transplantation. Profiled with immunoSEQ multiplex PCR; TCRdb holds only in-frame clones, not every one. The sample contains roughly 11,000 clones, roughly nine tenths of which appear only once. The specimen comprised PBMCs, sampled 105 days after intestinal transplantation. Receptor source: a human patient who received an intestinal transplant, so some T cells may come from the graft donor. CDR3s include the opening cysteine and the closing phenylalanine or tryptophan. Each record gives: CDR3 length, D gene, V gene, J gene, clone size, CDR3 protein, CDR3 DNA. D genes are given only for firm matches. Rows may omit the clone size; those that give it use once, few, many or a size class.

cdr3_length: 15
d_call: -
v_call: TRBV4-1
j_call: TRBJ2-5
clone_size: -
cdr3_aa: CASSQRGEYQETQYF
cdr3_nt: TGCGCCAGCAGCCAAAGGGGCGAATACCAAGAGACCCAGTACTTC

cdr3_length: 15
d_call: -
v_call: TRBV2
j_call: TRBJ1-2
clone_size: -
cdr3_aa: CASSESELVNYGYTF
cdr3_nt: TGTGCCAGCAGCGAATCCGAATTAGTCAACTATGGCTACACCTTC

cdr3_length: 13
d_call: -
v_call: TRBV2
j_call: TRBJ1-4
clone_size: -
cdr3_aa: CASRGGANEKLFF
cdr3_nt: TGTGCCAGCAGAGGGGGAGCTAATGAAAAACTGTTTTTT

cdr3_length: 13
d_call: TRBD1
v_call: TRBV6-5
j_call: TRBJ1-6
clone_size: -
cdr3_aa: CASSDRDNSPLHF
cdr3_nt: TGTGCCAGCAGTGACAGGGATAATTCACCCCTCCACTTT

cdr3_length: 16
d_call: -
v_call: TRBV27
j_call: TRBJ2-1
clone_size: -
cdr3_aa: CASSLSGAGQLYEQFF
cdr3_nt: TGTGCCAGCAGTTTATCGGGGGCGGGACAGTTGTATGAGCAGTTCTTC

cdr3_length: 15
d_call: TRBD2
v_call: TRBV6-4
j_call: TRBJ2-3
clone_size: -
cdr3_aa: CASSDSSGGADTQYF
cdr3_nt: TGTGCCAGCAGTGACTCGAGCGGGGGGGCAGATACGCAGTATTTT

cdr3_length: 12
d_call: -
v_call: TRBV29-1
j_call: TRBJ1-1
clone_size: -
cdr3_aa: CSVVTAGNEAFF
cdr3_nt: TGCAGCGTGGTTACAGCAGGGAATGAAGCTTTCTTT

cdr3_length: 16
d_call: -
v_call: TRBV1
j_call: TRBJ2-2
clone_size: -
cdr3_aa: CTSSQSGGPNTGELFF
cdr3_nt: TGCACCAGCAGCCAAAGCGGGGGCCCTAACACCGGGGAGCTGTTTTTT

cdr3_length: 15
d_call: TRBD2
v_call: TRBV14
j_call: TRBJ2-7
clone_size: -
cdr3_aa: CASSPGTSGRYEQYF
cdr3_nt: TGTGCCAGCAGCCCGGGGACTAGCGGAAGGTACGAGCAGTACTTC

cdr3_length: 13
d_call: -
v_call: TRBV6-6
j_call: TRBJ1-2
clone_size: -
cdr3_aa: CASCYRDNYGFTF
cdr3_nt: TGTGCCAGCTGTTACCGGGATAACTATGGCTTCACCTTC

cdr3_length: 15
d_call: TRBD1
v_call: TRBV23-1
j_call: TRBJ1-1
clone_size: once
cdr3_aa: CASTRTGELFTEAFF
cdr3_nt: TGCGCCAGCACCCGGACAGGGGAACTGTTCACTGAAGCTTTCTTT

cdr3_length: 12
d_call: -
v_call: TRBV30
j_call: TRBJ2-7
clone_size: -
cdr3_aa: CAWSPRGYEQYF
cdr3_nt: TGTGCCTGGAGTCCCAGGGGCTACGAGCAGTACTTC

cdr3_length: 12
d_call: -
v_call: TRBV15
j_call: TRBJ1-1
clone_size: -
cdr3_aa: CATSLIDTEAFF
cdr3_nt: TGTGCCACCAGCTTAATAGATACTGAAGCTTTCTTT

cdr3_length: 15
d_call: TRBD2
v_call: TRBV5-1
j_call: TRBJ2-1
clone_size: -
cdr3_aa: CASSPGASGSSEQFF
cdr3_nt: TGCGCCAGCAGCCCGGGAGCTAGCGGGAGTAGTGAGCAGTTCTTC

cdr3_length: 16
d_call: TRBD1
v_call: TRBV5-1
j_call: TRBJ2-2
clone_size: few
cdr3_aa: CASSGRDRGQGGELFF
cdr3_nt: TGCGCCAGCAGCGGCCGGGACAGGGGGCAGGGCGGGGAGCTGTTTTTT

cdr3_length: 15
d_call: -
v_call: TRBV7-6
j_call: TRBJ2-2
clone_size: -
cdr3_aa: CASSLGRGVPGELFF
cdr3_nt: TGTGCCAGCAGCTTAGGGAGAGGGGTCCCCGGGGAGCTGTTTTTT

cdr3_length: 16
d_call: TRBD1
v_call: TRBV4-2
j_call: TRBJ1-5
clone_size: -
cdr3_aa: CASSRQDRGVGEPQHF
cdr3_nt: TGTGCCAGCAGCCGGCAGGACAGGGGAGTAGGTGAGCCCCAGCATTTT

cdr3_length: 15
d_call: -
v_call: TRBV11-2
j_call: TRBJ2-2
clone_size: -
cdr3_aa: CASSLDLGVSGELFF
cdr3_nt: TGTGCCAGCAGCTTAGATCTCGGAGTTTCCGGGGAGCTGTTTTTT

cdr3_length: 10
d_call: -
v_call: TRBV7-9
j_call: TRBJ2-7
clone_size: -
cdr3_aa: CASSSVEQYF
cdr3_nt: TGTGCCAGCAGCTCCGTGGAGCAGTACTTC

cdr3_length: 13
d_call: -
v_call: TRBV6-6
j_call: TRBJ1-1
clone_size: -
cdr3_aa: CASSYLSEAEAFF
cdr3_nt: TGTGCCAGCAGTTATCTTTCTGAGGCTGAAGCTTTCTTT

cdr3_length: 20
d_call: -
v_call: TRBV4-1
j_call: TRBJ2-1
clone_size: -
cdr3_aa: CASSQVSGLGGRGFINEQFF
cdr3_nt: TGCGCCAGCAGCCAAGTCTCCGGGTTGGGGGGTCGTGGGTTCATCAATGAGCAGTTCTTC

cdr3_length: 14
d_call: -
v_call: TRBV11-2
j_call: TRBJ2-7
clone_size: -
cdr3_aa: CASGQIGTVYEQYF
cdr3_nt: TGTGCCAGCGGGCAAATCGGGACTGTCTACGAGCAGTACTTC

cdr3_length: 14
d_call: -
v_call: TRBV5-4
j_call: TRBJ2-7
clone_size: -
cdr3_aa: CASSLDRASYEQYF
cdr3_nt: TGTGCCAGCAGCTTGGACAGGGCGTCCTACGAGCAGTACTTC

cdr3_length: 15
d_call: TRBD2
v_call: TRBV2
j_call: TRBJ2-7
clone_size: -
cdr3_aa: CASSRGGGPAYEQYF
cdr3_nt: TGTGCCAGCAGTAGGGGCGGGGGGCCCGCCTACGAGCAGTACTTC

cdr3_length: 17
d_call: -
v_call: TRBV4-1
j_call: TRBJ2-7
clone_size: once
cdr3_aa: CASSQVSGPLSSYEQYF
cdr3_nt: TGCGCCAGCAGCCAAGTGTCGGGACCCCTGAGCTCCTACGAGCAGTACTTC

cdr3_length: 13
d_call: -
v_call: TRBV5-6
j_call: TRBJ1-1
clone_size: -
cdr3_aa: CASSFHLGTEAFF
cdr3_nt: TGTGCCAGCAGCTTTCACCTTGGGACTGAAGCTTTCTTT

cdr3_length: 15
d_call: TRBD1
v_call: TRBV6-5
j_call: TRBJ2-7
clone_size: few
cdr3_aa: CASSPGTGSSDEQYF
cdr3_nt: TGTGCCAGCAGTCCCGGGACAGGGAGTTCCGACGAGCAGTACTTC

cdr3_length: 15
d_call: -
v_call: TRBV5-1
j_call: TRBJ2-3
clone_size: -
cdr3_aa: CASSLGIADTDTQYF
cdr3_nt: TGCGCCAGCAGCTTGGGCATAGCAGACACAGATACGCAGTATTTT

cdr3_length: 15
d_call: -
v_call: TRBV7-2
j_call: TRBJ2-3
clone_size: -
cdr3_aa: CASSLSGGASDTQYF
cdr3_nt: TGTGCCAGCAGCTTATCTGGGGGGGCCTCGGATACGCAGTATTTT

cdr3_length: 16
d_call: TRBD2
v_call: TRBV19
j_call: TRBJ2-1
clone_size: -
cdr3_aa: CASRPGGGRSYNEQFF
cdr3_nt: TGTGCCAGTAGACCGGGAGGGGGACGCTCCTACAATGAGCAGTTCTTC

cdr3_length: 16
d_call: TRBD1
v_call: TRBV6-5
j_call: TRBJ1-2
clone_size: -
cdr3_aa: CASSYSTTGGGNGYTF
cdr3_nt: TGTGCCAGCAGTTACTCAACCACAGGGGGCGGGAATGGCTACACCTTC

cdr3_length: 15
d_call: -
v_call: TRBV6-5
j_call: TRBJ1-1
clone_size: -
cdr3_aa: CASSYSKGLDTEAFF
cdr3_nt: TGTGCCAGCAGTTACTCGAAGGGGCTGGACACTGAAGCTTTCTTT

cdr3_length: 13
d_call: TRBD1
v_call: TRBV29-1
j_call: TRBJ2-3
clone_size: -
cdr3_aa: CSVAGGETDTQYF
cdr3_nt: TGCAGCGTAGCAGGGGGCGAGACAGATACGCAGTATTTT

cdr3_length: 14
d_call: TRBD1
v_call: TRBV6-4
j_call: TRBJ2-2
clone_size: -
cdr3_aa: CASSEGQGAGELFF
cdr3_nt: TGTGCCAGCAGCGAGGGACAGGGGGCCGGGGAGCTGTTTTTT

cdr3_length: 14
d_call: TRBD1
v_call: TRBV6-5
j_call: TRBJ1-1
clone_size: -
cdr3_aa: CASSYMTGTTEAFF
cdr3_nt: TGTGCCAGCAGTTATATGACAGGGACCACTGAAGCTTTCTTT

cdr3_length: 14
d_call: -
v_call: TRBV6-5
j_call: TRBJ2-3
clone_size: -
cdr3_aa: CASTARFSTDTQYF
cdr3_nt: TGTGCCAGCACGGCGAGGTTCTCGACAGATACGCAGTATTTT

cdr3_length: 13
d_call: -
v_call: TRBV6-4
j_call: TRBJ1-5
clone_size: once
cdr3_aa: CASRRRSLEPQHF
cdr3_nt: TGTGCCAGCAGAAGACGTAGCTTGGAGCCCCAGCATTTT

cdr3_length: 19
d_call: -
v_call: TRBV9
j_call: TRBJ1-3
clone_size: -
cdr3_aa: CASSVAVVPTGDIGNTIYF
cdr3_nt: TGTGCCAGCAGCGTAGCAGTGGTCCCGACCGGTGATATTGGAAACACCATATATTTT

cdr3_length: 13
d_call: -
v_call: TRBV5-1
j_call: TRBJ2-4
clone_size: -
cdr3_aa: CATSPFEGNIQYF
cdr3_nt: TGCGCCACGAGCCCGTTCGAGGGGAACATTCAGTACTTC

cdr3_length: 14
d_call: -
v_call: TRBV6-6
j_call: TRBJ1-5
clone_size: -
cdr3_aa: CASSSKDGNQPQHF
cdr3_nt: TGTGCCAGCAGTTCCAAGGACGGCAATCAGCCCCAGCATTTT

cdr3_length: 14
d_call: -
v_call: TRBV7-6
j_call: TRBJ2-1
clone_size: once
cdr3_aa: CASSLAVSYNEQFF
cdr3_nt: TGTGCCAGCAGCTTAGCGGTCTCCTACAATGAGCAGTTCTTC

cdr3_length: 13
d_call: -
v_call: TRBV9
j_call: TRBJ1-5
clone_size: -
cdr3_aa: CASSVQGNQPQHF
cdr3_nt: TGTGCCAGCAGCGTACAGGGCAATCAGCCCCAGCATTTT

cdr3_length: 15
d_call: -
v_call: TRBV27
j_call: TRBJ2-5
clone_size: -
cdr3_aa: CASSFLGGGPETQYF
cdr3_nt: TGTGCCAGCAGTTTTCTAGGGGGTGGCCCGGAGACCCAGTACTTC

cdr3_length: 15
d_call: -
v_call: TRBV28
j_call: TRBJ2-3
clone_size: -
cdr3_aa: CASSFVTGSTDTQYF
cdr3_nt: TGTGCCAGCAGTTTTGTAACAGGGAGCACAGATACGCAGTATTTT

cdr3_length: 13
d_call: -
v_call: TRBV5-4
j_call: TRBJ1-1
clone_size: -
cdr3_aa: CASSPREATEAFF
cdr3_nt: TGTGCCAGCAGCCCCAGGGAAGCCACTGAAGCTTTCTTT

cdr3_length: 13
d_call: -
v_call: TRBV5-6
j_call: TRBJ2-3
clone_size: -
cdr3_aa: CASSPSSADTQYF
cdr3_nt: TGTGCCAGCAGCCCCTCTTCCGCAGATACGCAGTATTTT

cdr3_length: 15
d_call: -
v_call: TRBV5-1
j_call: TRBJ2-5
clone_size: few
cdr3_aa: CASSRAGRDQETQYF
cdr3_nt: TGCGCCAGCAGTCGGGCGGGGCGGGACCAAGAGACCCAGTACTTC

cdr3_length: 14
d_call: -
v_call: TRBV12-5
j_call: TRBJ2-1
clone_size: -
cdr3_aa: CASGLSSRSDEQFF
cdr3_nt: TGTGCTAGTGGTTTGTCTTCCCGGTCCGATGAGCAGTTCTTC

cdr3_length: 15
d_call: -
v_call: TRBV2
j_call: TRBJ2-7
clone_size: -
cdr3_aa: CASSDPGGLTYEQYF
cdr3_nt: TGTGCCAGCAGTGATCCCGGGGGGCTAACCTACGAGCAGTACTTC

cdr3_length: 15
d_call: TRBD1
v_call: TRBV7-9
j_call: TRBJ1-1
clone_size: once
cdr3_aa: CASSLETGLNTEAFF
cdr3_nt: TGTGCCAGCAGCTTAGAGACAGGGCTGAACACTGAAGCTTTCTTT

cdr3_length: 11
d_call: -
v_call: TRBV21-1
j_call: TRBJ1-1
clone_size: -
cdr3_aa: CATVLNTEAFF
cdr3_nt: TGTGCCACAGTCCTGAACACTGAAGCTTTCTTT

cdr3_length: 21
d_call: -
v_call: TRBV6-1
j_call: TRBJ1-5
clone_size: -
cdr3_aa: CASSEVLGASLVVAGNQPQHF
cdr3_nt: TGTGCCAGCAGTGAAGTTCTCGGGGCTTCGCTTGTAGTTGCGGGCAATCAGCCCCAGCATTTT

cdr3_length: 13
d_call: -
v_call: TRBV2
j_call: TRBJ1-4
clone_size: -
cdr3_aa: CASSEETGEKLFF
cdr3_nt: TGTGCCAGCAGTGAAGAAACAGGCGAAAAACTGTTTTTT

cdr3_length: 14
d_call: -
v_call: TRBV4-1
j_call: TRBJ1-6
clone_size: -
cdr3_aa: CASSQEFVGSPLHF
cdr3_nt: TGCGCCAGCAGCCAAGAATTCGTAGGTTCACCCCTCCACTTT

cdr3_length: 16
d_call: -
v_call: TRBV5-6
j_call: TRBJ2-4
clone_size: once
cdr3_aa: CASSIRQVLAKNIQYF
cdr3_nt: TGTGCCAGCAGCATCCGACAGGTTCTAGCCAAAAACATTCAGTACTTC

cdr3_length: 15
d_call: -
v_call: TRBV30
j_call: TRBJ2-4
clone_size: -
cdr3_aa: CAVRMGGEAKNIQYF
cdr3_nt: TGTGCCGTCCGGATGGGGGGAGAAGCCAAAAACATTCAGTACTTC

cdr3_length: 16
d_call: TRBD1
v_call: TRBV27
j_call: TRBJ2-2
clone_size: -
cdr3_aa: CASSYDRGWNTGELFF
cdr3_nt: TGTGCCAGCAGTTATGACAGGGGATGGAACACCGGGGAGCTGTTTTTT